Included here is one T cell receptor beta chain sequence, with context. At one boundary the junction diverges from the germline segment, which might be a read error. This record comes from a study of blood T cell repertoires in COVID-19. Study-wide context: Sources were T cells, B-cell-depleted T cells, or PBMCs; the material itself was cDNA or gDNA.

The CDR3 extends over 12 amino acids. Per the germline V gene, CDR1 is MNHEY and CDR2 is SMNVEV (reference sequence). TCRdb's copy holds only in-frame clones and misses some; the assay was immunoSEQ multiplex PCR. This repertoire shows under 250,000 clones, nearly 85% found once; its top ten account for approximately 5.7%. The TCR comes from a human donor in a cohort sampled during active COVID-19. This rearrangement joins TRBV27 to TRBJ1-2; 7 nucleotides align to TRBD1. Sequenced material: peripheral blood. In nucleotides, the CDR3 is TGTGCCAGCAGTTTATCGCGGGGACAGTTTTACTTC. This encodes CASSLSRGQFYF.